The rows below give T cell receptor beta chains drawn from one sample of a study of blood T cell repertoires in COVID-19. Method: immunoSEQ multiplex PCR; TCRdb's copy keeps in-frame clones and lacks some. This sample has under 95,000 clones, with roughly 82% found just once. The specimen sequenced was peripheral blood. These receptor sequences come from a woman aged 80 or older with acute or convalescent COVID-19. CDR3s leave out the opening cysteine and the closing phenylalanine or tryptophan. D genes are given only for firm matches. Expanded clones are given a class, and other clones once, few, many or no size at all.

ASSLDGQAQAF | 11 | TRBD1 | few | TRBJ1-1 | TRBV7-9
ASKRELTMNTEAF | 13 | NA | NA | TRBJ1-1 | TRBV6-5
ASSEGEGGRGRSTGELF | 17 | TRBD2 | NA | TRBJ2-2 | TRBV2
ASTRGSSTTGELF | 13 | NA | once | TRBJ2-2 | TRBV5-4
ASSELVGELF | 10 | NA | NA | TRBJ2-2 | TRBV10-1
ASSLGQNSPLH | 11 | NA | NA | TRBJ1-6 | TRBV12-3/TRBV12-4
ASSYMDRGPYNEQF | 14 | TRBD1 | NA | TRBJ2-1 | TRBV6-5
ASMAVDGYT | 9 | NA | NA | TRBJ1-2 | TRBV6-5
ASSPSGATGNQPQH | 14 | NA | NA | TRBJ1-5 | TRBV7-8
ASRPPGLGTYGYT | 13 | NA | NA | TRBJ1-2 | TRBV28
ASSQAGTGRNEKLF | 14 | NA | NA | TRBJ1-4 | TRBV14
ASRHQPGKTTNEKLF | 15 | NA | NA | TRBJ1-4 | TRBV2
ASSLLAGGADTQY | 13 | TRBD2 | NA | TRBJ2-3 | TRBV6-4
ASSSGAGNVYEQY | 13 | NA | NA | TRBJ2-7 | TRBV5-1
ASSYSSGRLGEQY | 13 | TRBD2 | NA | TRBJ2-7 | TRBV6-5
ASSPRTSVTDTQY | 13 | TRBD2 | NA | TRBJ2-3 | TRBV11-1
ASRGAGGYT | 9 | NA | NA | TRBJ1-2 | TRBV7-9
ASSLDRNHAGELF | 13 | TRBD1 | NA | TRBJ2-2 | TRBV7-9
ASGLASGSVLAEQY | 14 | TRBD2 | NA | TRBJ2-7 | TRBV12-5
ASSLVSSTGGTEAF | 14 | TRBD1 | few | TRBJ1-1 | TRBV5-1
ASGTGGRVQETQY | 13 | TRBD1 | NA | TRBJ2-5 | TRBV5-1
ASSLTGSYGYT | 11 | NA | NA | TRBJ1-2 | TRBV5-1
ASSLVRSQGLVYGYT | 15 | NA | NA | TRBJ1-2 | TRBV11-2
ARQYEQY | 7 | NA | NA | TRBJ2-7 | TRBV27
ASRAGTGNEKLF | 12 | TRBD1 | NA | TRBJ1-4 | TRBV5-1
ASSSGTGGIQPQH | 13 | TRBD1 | NA | TRBJ1-5 | TRBV28
ASSLARVEGMNTEAF | 15 | NA | NA | TRBJ1-1 | TRBV27
ASGDSHNYGYT | 11 | TRBD1 | NA | TRBJ1-2 | TRBV5-8
AISTGTYEQY | 10 | NA | NA | TRBJ2-7 | TRBV10-3
ASSDSSRGYGYT | 12 | NA | NA | TRBJ1-2 | TRBV2
SVDSRDQETQY | 11 | NA | NA | TRBJ2-5 | TRBV29-1
ASSYSPGQINSPLH | 14 | TRBD1 | NA | TRBJ1-6 | TRBV6-5
ASSYQAEAF | 9 | NA | once | TRBJ1-1 | TRBV6-5
ASSRGQGSTDTQY | 13 | TRBD1 | NA | TRBJ2-3 | TRBV14
ASSRISQGNTEAF | 13 | NA | few | TRBJ1-1 | TRBV4-1
ASSTVEAVQSTDTQY | 15 | NA | NA | TRBJ2-3 | TRBV19
ASSLQRQPNTEAF | 13 | NA | NA | TRBJ1-1 | TRBV7-9
ASSQDKTAGTYEQY | 14 | NA | once | TRBJ2-7 | TRBV4-1
ASSRTTSTDTQY | 12 | NA | NA | TRBJ2-3 | TRBV5-4
ASRAGGTIANNEQF | 14 | TRBD2 | NA | TRBJ2-1 | TRBV2
ASRSGSGVAGVSSYNEQF | 18 | TRBD2 | NA | TRBJ2-1 | TRBV19
ASSQRIGNQPQH | 12 | NA | many | TRBJ1-5 | TRBV19
ASSLGGDSPLH | 11 | NA | NA | TRBJ1-6 | TRBV25-1
ASSQGGVTAGELF | 13 | NA | NA | TRBJ2-2 | TRBV3-1/TRBV3-2
ASTTQGLQPQH | 11 | NA | NA | TRBJ1-5 | TRBV28
ASSQDNVGTGGELF | 14 | NA | NA | TRBJ2-2 | TRBV4-1
ASRREGVSNQPQH | 13 | NA | NA | TRBJ1-5 | TRBV6-4
ASSLTGVYGYT | 11 | TRBD1 | once | TRBJ1-2 | TRBV13
ASRLAGDVGGIQY | 13 | TRBD2 | NA | TRBJ2-4 | TRBV5-1
ASSRDRGQKAF | 11 | NA | NA | TRBJ1-1 | TRBV21-1
ASSQDGGGFQPQH | 13 | NA | NA | TRBJ1-5 | TRBV3-1/TRBV3-2
ASTADRNTEAF | 11 | NA | NA | TRBJ1-1 | TRBV10-1
ASTSSGGGSPLH | 12 | NA | NA | TRBJ1-6 | TRBV11-2